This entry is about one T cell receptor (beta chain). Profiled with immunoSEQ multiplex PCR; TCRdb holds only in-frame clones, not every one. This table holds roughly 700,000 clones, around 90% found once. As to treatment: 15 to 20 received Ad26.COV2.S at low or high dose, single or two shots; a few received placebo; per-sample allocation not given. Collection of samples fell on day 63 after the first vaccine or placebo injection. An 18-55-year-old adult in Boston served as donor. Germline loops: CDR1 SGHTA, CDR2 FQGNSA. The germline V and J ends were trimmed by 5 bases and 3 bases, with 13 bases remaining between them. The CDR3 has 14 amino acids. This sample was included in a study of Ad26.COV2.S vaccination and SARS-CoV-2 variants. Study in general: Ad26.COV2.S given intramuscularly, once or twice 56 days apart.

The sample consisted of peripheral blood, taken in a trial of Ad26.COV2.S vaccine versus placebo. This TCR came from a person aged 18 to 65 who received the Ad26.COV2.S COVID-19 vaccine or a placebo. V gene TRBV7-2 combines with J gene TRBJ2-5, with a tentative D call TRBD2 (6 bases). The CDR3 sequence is CASSALGGKETQYF. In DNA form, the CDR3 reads TGTGCCAGCAGCGCACTAGGAGGGAAAGAGACCCAGTACTTC. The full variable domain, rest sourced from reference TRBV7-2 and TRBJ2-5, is GAGVSQSPSNKVTEKGKDVELRCDPISGHTALYWYRQSLGQGLEFLIYFQGNSAPDKSGLPSDRFSAERTGGSVSTLTIQRTQQEDSAVYLCASSALGGKETQYFGPGTRLLVL.